The text below deals with one T cell receptor beta chain. The sample belongs to a study of blood T cell repertoires in COVID-19. Overall study: Some COVID-19 samples were acute and others convalescent; all came from the United States, Italy and Spain. T cells, B-cell-depleted T cells, or PBMCs provided the cDNA or gDNA that served as material.

This CDR3 has 13 amino acids. The V gene's germline CDR1 is MDHEN and CDR2 SYDVKM. V lost 5 bases, J lost 4 bases, and 2 bases stayed unmatched. Study processing details: Amplification from reference gene primers served as the basis for estimated nucleated cell counts. The assay was immunoSEQ multiplex PCR, and TCRdb's table has in-frame clones only and misses some. That table gives V, J and clone size, and the DNA gave D and trimming. The repertoire holds 160,000 or so clones, with approximately 83% as singletons. The clonotype comes from a man aged 65 to 85 who had recovered from COVID-19. The rearrangement uses TRBV28 and TRBJ1-5; TRBD1 matches 7 bases. Sequencing was carried out using peripheral blood. The CDR3 loop reads CASSRDRNQPQHF. The DNA for the CDR3 is TGTGCCAGCAGTAGGGACAGAAATCAGCCCCAGCATTTT. Together with reference TRBV28 and TRBJ1-5, the CDR3 gives the full variable domain: DVKVTQSSRYLVKRTGEKVFLECVQDMDHENMFWYRQDPGLGLRLIYFSYDVKMKEKGDIPEGYSVSREKKERFSLILESASTNQTSMYLCASSRDRNQPQHFGDGTRLSIL.